The rows below give T cell receptor beta chains drawn from one sample of a study of CD8 T cells in Susac syndrome. TCRdb independently ran MiXCR on the immunoSEQ multiplex PCR reads; one entry per CDR3 protein. This table holds roughly 400,000 distinct CDR3 sequences, approximately 89% found once. Sequencing used CD8+ T cells from PBMCs. The receptor source for this set is a human donor with multiple sclerosis. CDR3s include the opening cysteine and the closing phenylalanine or tryptophan. A D gene is named only where the DNA matches it firmly. Clone size is given for some rows only: seen once, a few or many times, or a class if the clone is expanded.

J	V	D	length	size	DNA	CDR3
TRBJ2-1	TRBV7-9	NA	14	NA	TGTGCCAGCAGCACACTAGAAACAGGGACTGAGCAGTTCTTC	CASSTLETGTEQFF
TRBJ2-7	TRBV14	NA	16	NA	TGTGCCAGCAGCCAAGAGGGCAGGGACCGTATCCACGAGCAGTACTTC	CASSQEGRDRIHEQYF
TRBJ2-7	TRBV4-1	TRBD1	15	NA	TGCGCCAGCAGCCAAGTATTAGGACAGGGCTACGAGCAGTACTTC	CASSQVLGQGYEQYF
TRBJ1-2	TRBV7-9	NA	15	NA	TGTGCCAGCAGCTTAGGGACAGCAGCTAACTATGGCTACACCTTC	CASSLGTAANYGYTF
TRBJ2-1	TRBV5-1	NA	13	NA	TGCGCCAGCAGCGCAGAGGGATACAATGAGCAGTTCTTC	CASSAEGYNEQFF
TRBJ2-1	TRBV6-2/TRBV6-3	NA	15	NA	TGTGCCAGCAGTTACCCCCTGGCGGGACCCAATGAGCAGTTCTTC	CASSYPLAGPNEQFF
TRBJ2-3	TRBV14	NA	17	NA	TGTGCCAGCAGCCCGCTAAGTCCAGGGGTACTCCCAGATACGCAGTATTTT	CASSPLSPGVLPDTQYF
TRBJ2-7	TRBV20-1	NA	12	once	TGCAGTGCCGCTTGGGGGGACGACGAGCAGTACTTC	CSAAWGDDEQYF
TRBJ1-2	TRBV2	NA	12	once	TGTGCCAGCAGTGAATATGGCGACGGCTACACCTTC	CASSEYGDGYTF
TRBJ2-7	TRBV6-2/TRBV6-3	NA	13	few	TGTGCCAGCAGTTCTCCAGCGCTGTACGAGCAGTACTTC	CASSSPALYEQYF
TRBJ2-3	TRBV5-6	NA	13	few	TGTGCCAGCAGCCTACGACAGGAATATACGCAGTATTTT	CASSLRQEYTQYF
TRBJ2-1	TRBV5-1	TRBD1	16	NA	TGCGCCAGCAGCCTCGGACAGGGGTTCGGCTACAATGAGCAGTTCTTC	CASSLGQGFGYNEQFF
TRBJ2-1	TRBV5-4	TRBD1	14	NA	TGTGCCAGCAGCGCGACAGGGGGCGGGAATGAGCAGTTCTTC	CASSATGGGNEQFF
TRBJ2-7	TRBV5-1	TRBD2	15	NA	TGCGCCAGCAGCTTGCTAGCGGGCGATTTCTACGAGCAGTACTTC	CASSLLAGDFYEQYF
TRBJ1-4	TRBV29-1	TRBD1	14	NA	TGCAGCGTTGCCTTCGGACAGGGGGGTGAAAAACTGTTTTTT	CSVAFGQGGEKLFF
TRBJ2-3	TRBV5-1	TRBD2	16	once	TGCGCCAGCAGCTTGGCGGCGGGAGCAAGCACAGATACGCAGTATTTT	CASSLAAGASTDTQYF
TRBJ1-1	TRBV5-1	NA	15	NA	TGCGCCAGCAGCTTGGATATAAGTTTGAACACTGAAGCTTTCTTT	CASSLDISLNTEAFF